Following are 30 T cell receptor beta chains from one sample sequenced in a study of identical twins. TCRdb itself ran the 5' RACE reads through MiXCR, one entry per CDR3 protein. This sample has around 510,000 distinct CDR3 sequences, with roughly 13% found just once. These same records also appear under a second study, on yellow fever vaccine responses in identical twins.

Sequencing was performed on CD4+ T cells sorted from blood. Every receptor here comes from a young woman in good health.

This clonotype showed up just a few times. The chain employs TRBV4-3 and TRBJ2-5; 9 bases map to TRBD1. The germline gives CDR1 LGHNA, CDR2 YSLEER. The CDR3 has 15 amino acids. V lost 3 bases, J lost 5 bases, and 7 bases stayed unmatched. The CDR3 sequence is CASSQGQGRGETQYF. The CDR3 coding sequence is TGCGCCAGCAGCCAGGGACAGGGAAGAGGGGAGACCCAGTACTTC.

The V and J genes are TRBV10-3 and TRBJ1-4, with D possibly TRBD1 on 5 matching bases. Per the germline V gene, CDR1 is ENHRY and CDR2 is SYGVKD. This CDR3 has 15 residues. V lost 5 bases to trimming and J lost 5 bases, with 15 bases between them. CDR3 sequence (DNA): TGTGCCATCAGTCCCGGGGACCTCAAAAATGAAAAACTGTTTTTT. This translates into CAISPGDLKNEKLFF.

V gene TRBV19 combines with J gene TRBJ2-1; 9 bases line up with TRBD2. With V trimmed by 0 bases and J by 9 bases, 6 bases remained unmatched. The length of the CDR3 is 15 residues. The germline V gene encodes CDR1 LNHDA and CDR2 SQIVND (reference sequence). CDR3 DNA sequence: TGTGCCAGTAGTATAGATAGCGGGAGAGGGTTTGAGCAGTTCTTC. Its protein is CASSIDSGRGFEQFF.

This clonotype was recorded many times. This chain's CDR3 is CASSLEGIGGASQETQYF. CDR3 bases: TGCGCCAGCAGCTTGGAGGGGATAGGGGGCGCATCCCAAGAGACCCAGTACTTC. The chain combines TRBV5-1 with TRBJ2-5; 7 bases fit TRBD1. CDR1 SGHRS and CDR2 YFSETQ come from the germline V gene. There are 18 residues in the CDR3. The junction had 12 bases not matched to a gene; V was cut back by 0 bases and J by 1 base.

This clonotype was counted a few times. The V call is TRBV5-1, the J call TRBJ2-7, with 14 bases matching TRBD2. The CDR3 runs to 17 residues. Germline V gives CDR1 SGHRS, CDR2 YFSETQ. V shed 5 bases and J 7 bases; nucleotides not matched to a gene: 14. CDR3 in amino acids: CASSSGLAGARPGEQYF. The DNA of the CDR3 is TGCGCCAGCAGTTCGGGACTAGCGGGAGCTCGACCTGGAGAGCAGTACTTC.

This clonotype was detected a few times. This chain links TRBV7-9 with TRBJ1-1; D call uncertain. V was clipped by 5 bases and J by 5 bases, with 9 bases between them. The CDR3 contains 12 residues. Germline CDR1 reads SEHNR; CDR2 reads FQNEAQ (reference sequence). CDR3: CASSHIGTEAFF. CDR3 nucleotide sequence: TGTGCCAGCAGCCATATAGGGACTGAAGCTTTCTTT. Together with reference TRBV7-9 and TRBJ1-1, the CDR3 gives the full variable domain: DTGVSQNPRHKITKRGQNVTFRCDPISEHNRLYWYRQTLGQGPEFLTYFQNEAQLEKSRLLSDRFSAERPKGSFSTLEIQRTEQGDSAMYLCASSHIGTEAFFGQGTRLTVV.

This clonotype was seen a few times. The gene calls are TRBV12-3 or TRBV12-4 and TRBJ2-4; D not resolved. This CDR3 is 14 amino acids long. Trimming shortened V by 7 bases and J by 1 base, and 11 bases separated the two germline ends. CDR3 amino acids: CASTLIGAKNIQYF. CDR3 DNA sequence: TGTGCCAGCACCCTAATTGGTGCCAAAAACATTCAGTACTTC.

This clonotype was observed many times. The chain employs TRBV5-1 and TRBJ2-2, with D tentatively TRBD1 (5 bases). With 1 base removed from V and 4 bases from J, the gap between germline ends came to 11 bases. Germline V gene sequence: CDR1 SGHRS, CDR2 YFSETQ. This CDR3 contains 15 residues. CDR3 sequence: CASSLTVRGTGELFF. The CDR3, as DNA: TGCGCCAGCAGCTTGACAGTAAGGGGCACCGGGGAGCTGTTTTTT.

This clonotype was seen a few times. The chain joins TRBV5-1 to TRBJ2-3; 9 bases line up with TRBD1. CDR3 length: 15 amino acids. The ends lost 1 base at V and 4 bases at J; junction bases unmatched: 4. Germline V gives CDR1 SGHRS, CDR2 YFSETQ. DNA for the CDR3: TGCGCCAGCAGCTTGAGGACAGGGGCCTCAGATACGCAGTATTTT. Its protein is CASSLRTGASDTQYF.

A few counts support this clonotype. The genes are TRBV7-9 and TRBJ1-5; tentatively, D is TRBD1 (6 bases). Germline CDR1 and CDR2: SEHNR and FQNEAQ (reference sequence). V lost 2 bases, J lost 0 bases, and 14 bases lay in between. CDR3 length: 17 amino acids. The CDR3 DNA sequence: TGTGCCAGCAGCTTAACTCCGGCAGGGGCTAGCAATCAGCCCCAGCATTTT. This translates into CASSLTPAGASNQPQHF.

This clonotype was detected many times. J is TRBJ2-1 and V is TRBV12-3 or TRBV12-4, with D possibly being TRBD1 or TRBD2 (7 bases each). There are 16 residues in the CDR3. The V gene lost 3 bases and the J gene lost 0 bases, with 12 bases spanning the gap. The chain's CDR3 is CASSFRGGSSYNEQFF. CDR3 coding DNA: TGTGCCAGCAGTTTCAGGGGGGGGAGCTCCTACAATGAGCAGTTCTTC.

The table lists this clonotype with a few counts. The chain has TRBV7-8 and TRBJ2-5; weak D call: TRBD2 (5 bases). The CDR3 is made up of 14 amino acids. CDR1 is SGHVS, CDR2 FQNEAQ, per germline. V was cut by 0 bases and J by 6 bases, with 11 bases left in between. The CDR3, as DNA: TGTGCCAGCAGCTTAGCGGTGGGGAGTCAGACCCAGTACTTC. Its translation is CASSLAVGSQTQYF. The variable domain in full, with the rest retrieved from reference TRBV7-8 and TRBJ2-5, is GAGVSQSPRYKVAKRGQDVALRCDPISGHVSLFWYQQALGQGPEFLTYFQNEAQLDKSGLPSDRFFAERPEGSVSTLKIQRTQQEDSAVYLCASSLAVGSQTQYFGPGTRLLVL.

The chain couples TRBV11-1 to TRBJ2-7; weak D call: TRBD2 (6 bases). The CDR3 length is 16 residues. Germline CDR1 reads SGHAT; CDR2 reads FQDESV (reference sequence). V lost 5 bases and J 2 bases, leaving 19 bases between the germline ends. In nucleotides, the CDR3 is TGTGCCAGCAGCCCCGCAGGTCGGGGGTTAACCTACGAGCAGTACTTC. Translation gives CASSPAGRGLTYEQYF.

V is TRBV6-5 and J is TRBJ2-3; maybe TRBD2 (7 bases). Germline loops: CDR1 MNHEY, CDR2 SVGAGI. V lost 2 bases to trimming and J lost 6 bases, with 18 bases between them. CDR3 length: 16 residues. The CDR3 reads CASSYGGGQGYDTQYF. CDR3 nucleotides: TGTGCCAGCAGTTACGGCGGGGGCCAAGGGTACGATACGCAGTATTTT.

The chain has TRBV5-1 and TRBJ2-3; 7 bases are a match to TRBD2. The trim removed 7 bases at V and 1 base at J, leaving 9 bases unmatched. CDR1 SGHRS and CDR2 YFSETQ come from the germline V gene. The CDR3 is 15 residues long. The CDR3 loop reads CASGRGSGGTDTQYF. The CDR3 DNA follows: TGCGCCAGCGGCCGTGGGAGCGGGGGCACAGATACGCAGTATTTT.

V usage is TRBV18 and J usage is TRBJ2-7; D gene unclear. The CDR3 covers 13 residues. The V end lost 3 bases, the J end lost 2 bases, and 8 bases lay between the germline ends. Germline V gene sequence: CDR1 KGHSH, CDR2 LQKENI. In nucleotides, the CDR3 is TGTGCCAGCTCACCCAACAGCGCCTACGAGCAGTACTTC. Its translation is CASSPNSAYEQYF.

In its sample, this clonotype was seen many times. The gene calls are TRBV12-3 or TRBV12-4 and TRBJ1-1; D might be TRBD1 (5 bases). This CDR3 comprises 14 residues. Trimming shortened V by 0 bases and J by 3 bases, and 8 bases separated the two germline ends. Here the CDR3 reads CASSLAGPYTEAFF. Here the CDR3 DNA reads TGTGCCAGCAGTTTAGCGGGACCGTACACTGAAGCTTTCTTT.

This chain links TRBV12-1 with TRBJ1-4; the D segment call TRBD1 is taken from the table without a DNA check. TRBV12-1 is annotated as a pseudogene. This CDR3 has 15 residues. CDR3 in DNA: TGTGCCAGCAGCTCTCCGGGACAGACCAATGAAAAACTGTTTTTT. Translating gives CASSSPGQTNEKLFF.

This clonotype was recorded a few times. The chain employs TRBV10-3 and TRBJ2-5; D call uncertain. Germline values: CDR1 ENHRY, CDR2 SYGVKD. Trimming stripped 4 bases from V and 0 bases from J, with 6 bases between. CDR3 length: 13 residues. The CDR3 sequence: CAISGGYQETQYF. The CDR3 nucleotides read TGTGCCATCAGTGGGGGATACCAAGAGACCCAGTACTTC.

The chain employs TRBV5-5 and TRBJ1-5; D is unresolved. This CDR3 comprises 13 residues. With 2 bases removed from V and 8 bases from J, the gap between germline ends came to 11 bases. Germline V lookup: CDR1 SGHKS, CDR2 YYEKEE (reference sequence). CDR3 bases: TGTGCCAGCAGCTTCTTGGTTGTAGAGCCCCAGCATTTT. Protein sequence: CASSFLVVEPQHF. The whole variable domain, remainder taken from reference TRBV5-5 and TRBJ1-5, is DAGVTQSPTHLIKTRGQQVTLRCSPISGHKSVSWYQQVLGQGPQFIFQYYEKEERGRGNFPDRFSARQFPNYSSELNVNALLLGDSALYLCASSFLVVEPQHFGDGTRLSIL.

This sequence joins TRBV2 and TRBJ2-1; D gene uncertain. With 5 bases removed from V and 0 bases from J, the gap between germline ends came to 11 bases. CDR1 SNHLY and CDR2 FYNNEI come from the germline V gene. The CDR3 extends over 15 amino acids. CDR3 residues: CASSQQPYSYNEQFF. The CDR3 region has the DNA TGTGCCAGCAGTCAACAACCCTACTCCTACAATGAGCAGTTCTTC.

J is TRBJ2-2 and V is TRBV10-3; D is unclear. The germline V gene encodes CDR1 ENHRY and CDR2 SYGVKD. Trimming cost V 0 bases and J 1 base, with 3 bases left between them. This CDR3 has 14 residues. The CDR3 loop reads CAISESMNTGELFF. CDR3 nucleotides: TGTGCCATCAGTGAGTCGATGAACACCGGGGAGCTGTTTTTT.

In the case of this clonotype: Germline and junction disagree at one end, which may indicate a read error. V and J are TRBV7-7 and TRBJ2-5; D gene ambiguous. The germline V gene has CDR1 SSHAT and CDR2 FNYEAQ (reference sequence). CDR3 length: 14 residues. The CDR3 protein is CASSLSRFQETQYF. CDR3 sequence (DNA): TGTGCTAGCAGCCTCTCTAGGTTCCAAGAGACCCAGTACTTC. Looking up the rest from reference TRBV7-7 and TRBJ2-5 gives the full variable domain: GAGVSQSPRYKVTKRGQDVTLRCDPISSHATLYWYQQALGQGPEFLTYFNYEAQPDKSGLPSDRFSAERPEGSISTLTIQRTEQRDSAMYRCASSLSRFQETQYFGPGTRLLVL.

This clonotype was found many times. The V call is TRBV20-1, the J call TRBJ2-1, with TRBD2 matching 7 bases. CDR1 and CDR2 (germline): DFQATT, SNEGSKA (reference sequence). J lost 0 bases, V lost 6 bases, and 17 bases had no gene match. This CDR3 is 18 amino acids long. The DNA for the CDR3 is TGCAGTGCCCCGTGGGGGGGAAAACGACTAAGCTCCTACAATGAGCAGTTCTTC. It encodes CSAPWGGKRLSSYNEQFF.

This clonotype was counted many times. The gene calls are TRBV20-1 and TRBJ2-3; D possibly uses TRBD1 or TRBD2 (6 bases each). Trimming removed 0 bases from V and 5 bases from J, with 12 bases in between. This CDR3 contains 14 residues. The germline V gene encodes CDR1 DFQATT and CDR2 SNEGSKA (reference sequence). This CDR3 is CSAREGGRRDTQYF. The CDR3 DNA follows: TGCAGTGCTAGAGAGGGGGGCCGCAGAGATACGCAGTATTTT.

A few counts support this clonotype. The J gene is TRBJ2-2, the V gene TRBV14, with TRBD2 matching over 9 bases. The germline gives CDR1 SGHDN, CDR2 FVKESK. The CDR3 runs to 16 residues. V shed 4 bases, J shed 5 bases, and the junction held 8 bases outside the gene matches. CDR3 residues: CASSRRWTSATGELFF. The CDR3, as DNA: TGTGCCAGCAGCCGGAGATGGACTAGCGCGACCGGGGAGCTGTTTTTT.

This chain links TRBV6-6 with TRBJ2-1; 10 positions agree with TRBD2. Unmatched junction bases numbered 10, after V lost 7 bases and J lost 7 bases. Looked up from germline, CDR1 is MNHNY and CDR2 is SVGAGI (reference sequence). The CDR3 runs 15 residues. The DNA of the CDR3 is TGTGCCAGCACCCAGCAACTAGCGGGAATTAATGAGCAGTTCTTC. Its protein is CASTQQLAGINEQFF.

The chain joins TRBV3-1 to TRBJ2-1; no definite D call. The CDR3 extends over 14 amino acids. Trimming stripped 1 base from V and 7 bases from J, with 11 bases between. Germline CDR1 is LGHDT and CDR2 is YNNKEL (reference sequence). The CDR3 reads CASSQVLESNEQFF. Here the CDR3 DNA reads TGTGCCAGCAGCCAAGTGTTAGAATCGAATGAGCAGTTCTTC.

This clonotype showed up just a few times. This sequence joins TRBV6-5 and TRBJ2-7, with 8 bases fitting TRBD1. The ends lost 2 bases at V and 3 bases at J; junction bases unmatched: 9. CDR1 and CDR2 from the germline V gene are MNHEY and SVGAGI. The CDR3 totals 16 residues. The CDR3 is CASSYGVQGAVYEQYF. DNA for the CDR3: TGTGCCAGCAGTTACGGGGTGCAGGGGGCGGTCTACGAGCAGTACTTC.

In its sample, this clonotype was seen once. The genes are TRBV15 and TRBJ1-5; D unresolved. Trimming cost V 0 bases and J 4 bases, with 16 bases left between them. CDR3 size: 17 residues. Germline-derived CDR1 and CDR2 are LNHNV and YYDKDF (reference sequence). The CDR3 here is CATSRDMGTRRNQPQHF. The CDR3 DNA is TGTGCCACCAGCAGAGATATGGGCACAAGGCGGAATCAGCCCCAGCATTTT.